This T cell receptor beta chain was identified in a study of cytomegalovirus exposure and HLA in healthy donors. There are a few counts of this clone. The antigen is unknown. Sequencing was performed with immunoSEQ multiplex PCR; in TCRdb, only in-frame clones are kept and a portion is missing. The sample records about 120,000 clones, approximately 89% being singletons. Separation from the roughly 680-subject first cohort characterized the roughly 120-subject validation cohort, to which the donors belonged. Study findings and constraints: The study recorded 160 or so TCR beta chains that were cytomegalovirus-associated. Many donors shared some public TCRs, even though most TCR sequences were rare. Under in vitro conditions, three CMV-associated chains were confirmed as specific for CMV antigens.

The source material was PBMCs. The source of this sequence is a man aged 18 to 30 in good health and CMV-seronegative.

CDR3 amino acids: CASRLQGLDEQYF. The CDR3 DNA follows: TGTGCCAGCAGGCTTCAGGGGTTGGACGAGCAGTACTTC. The chain recombines TRBV28 with TRBJ2-7; D is possibly TRBD1 (6 bases). This CDR3 comprises 13 residues. The ends were cut back, 6 bases at V and 5 bases at J, with 14 bases in the middle. Germline V gene lookup returns CDR1 MDHEN and CDR2 SYDVKM.